The 13 T cell receptor beta chains below come from one sample, sequenced in a study of long-term antiretroviral therapy in people with HIV. Investigators performed immunoSEQ version v3.0 at survey level. Sequencing was performed with immunoSEQ multiplex PCR; in TCRdb, only in-frame clones are kept and a portion is missing. Of 40,000 to 50,000 clones detected, roughly 93% appear once; the ten largest clones hold roughly 2.2%. The sequencing here drew on unsorted PBMCs, taken roughly 9.4 years after starting antiretroviral therapy. Every receptor here comes from a man aged 25 to 40 with HIV.

This clone has just one count. The chain is built from TRBV15 and TRBJ2-2; D is unresolved. CDR1 and CDR2 (germline): LNHNV, YYDKDF (reference sequence). V was cut by 5 bases and J by 4 bases, with 23 bases left in between. The CDR3 spans 18 residues. Here the CDR3 DNA reads TGTGCCACCAGCGTAGACCCCCCGGGCCCTACCATCACCGGGGAGCTGTTTTTT. Its protein is CATSVDPPGPTITGELFF.

This rearrangement joins TRBV30 to TRBJ1-3, with a weak D call TRBD1 (5 bases). V was pared by 7 bases and J by 3 bases, with 10 bases between. The CDR3 runs 12 residues. Per germline, CDR1 GTSNPN and CDR2 SVGIG (reference sequence). Here the CDR3 reads CALTENGNTIYF. The CDR3, as DNA: TGTGCCTTGACAGAAAATGGAAACACCATATATTTT.

V gene TRBV7-9 combines with J gene TRBJ1-3, with 8 positions matching TRBD1. The CDR3 length is 15 residues. With 5 bases clipped from V and 0 bases from J, the junction kept 3 bases outside the gene matches. Germline CDR1 SEHNR, CDR2 FQNEAQ (reference sequence). The DNA of the CDR3 is TGTGCCAGCAGCCTAGGGACAGGCTCTGGAAACACCATATATTTT. This encodes CASSLGTGSGNTIYF. Looking up the rest from reference TRBV7-9 and TRBJ1-3 gives the full variable domain: DTGVSQNPRHKITKRGQNVTFRCDPISEHNRLYWYRQTLGQGPEFLTYFQNEAQLEKSRLLSDRFSAERPKGSFSTLEIQRTEQGDSAMYLCASSLGTGSGNTIYFGEGSWLTVV.

The chain couples TRBV6-1 to TRBJ1-6; tentative D call: TRBD1 (5 bases). This CDR3 contains 19 residues. Germline CDR1 reads MNHNS; CDR2 reads SASEGT. Between the trimmed V and J ends, which lost 3 bases and 0 bases, there was a span of 18 bases. The CDR3 spells CASSDRGGIWSSYNSPLHF. In DNA, the CDR3 is TGTGCCAGCAGTGATCGTGGGGGGATTTGGAGCTCCTATAATTCACCCCTCCACTTT.

The rearrangement joins TRBV27 to TRBJ2-5; 9 nucleotides align to TRBD2. CDR3 size: 15 residues. Germline V gene data show CDR1 as MNHEY and CDR2 as SMNVEV (reference sequence). V shed 7 bases, J shed 3 bases, and the junction held 9 bases outside the gene matches. CDR3 in amino acids: CASKGLASGEETQYF. In DNA form, the CDR3 reads TGTGCCAGCAAGGGACTAGCATCCGGCGAAGAGACCCAGTACTTC.

The chain carries TRBV6-5 and TRBJ1-2, with D unresolved. This CDR3 region has 15 residues. Germline V lookup: CDR1 MNHEY, CDR2 SVGAGI. The V gene lost 4 bases and the J gene lost 5 bases, with 17 bases spanning the gap. The CDR3 bases are TGTGCCAGCAGTTTCCGGGAGGCAGCGTCTTATGGCTACACCTTC. Translation gives CASSFREAASYGYTF.

V usage is TRBV28 and J usage is TRBJ2-7, with D possibly being TRBD1 (6 bases). Trimming stripped 6 bases from V and 4 bases from J, with 10 bases between. Germline values: CDR1 MDHEN, CDR2 SYDVKM. This CDR3 region has 12 residues. CDR3 nucleotides: TGTGCCAGCAGGCAGGGGAGTTACGAGCAGTACTTC. This encodes CASRQGSYEQYF.

The chain employs TRBV7-3 and TRBJ2-3; perhaps TRBD1 as D (6 bases). Trimming took off 1 base at V and 2 bases at J, with 13 bases between the two ends. Germline V gives CDR1 SGHTA, CDR2 FQGTGA. The CDR3 extends over 16 amino acids. CDR3 nucleotides: TGTGCCAGCAGCTTAAATCCAGTGGGACACACAGATACGCAGTATTTT. Encoded protein: CASSLNPVGHTDTQYF.

The CDR3 nucleotides read TGTGCCAGCAGCCGGGCATACAATGAGCAGTTCTTC. It encodes CASSRAYNEQFF. V usage is TRBV2 and J usage is TRBJ2-1, with unresolved D. CDR3 length equals 12 residues. Germline V gene lookup returns CDR1 SNHLY and CDR2 FYNNEI. The ends were cut back, 6 bases at V and 4 bases at J, with 7 bases in the middle.

J is TRBJ2-2 and V is TRBV5-4; D may be TRBD1 (6 bases). Germline-derived CDR1 and CDR2 are SGHNT and YYREEE (reference sequence). The V and J ends lost 0 bases and 5 bases respectively, with 8 bases between them. The CDR3 runs 14 residues. For the CDR3, the DNA is TGTGCCAGCAGCTTGGAGGGGGAAACCGGGGAGCTGTTTTTT. Its translation is CASSLEGETGELFF.

The chain combines TRBV2 with TRBJ1-1, with D tentatively TRBD1 (6 bases). The germline V gene encodes CDR1 SNHLY and CDR2 FYNNEI. The length of the CDR3 is 14 residues. Trimming removed 7 bases at V and 5 bases at J, with 17 bases between. As DNA, the CDR3 is TGTGCCAGCAAAGGGGTAGGGGGAGTTACTGAAGCTTTCTTT. Its translation is CASKGVGGVTEAFF.

The V gene is TRBV9, the J gene TRBJ2-1; weak D call: TRBD1 (6 bases). Trimming stripped 0 bases from V and 3 bases from J, with 7 bases between. The CDR3 runs to 14 residues. CDR1 and CDR2 from the germline V gene are SGDLS and YYNGEE. CDR3 loop: CASSVGGLYNEQFF. CDR3 in DNA: TGTGCCAGCAGCGTAGGGGGGCTCTACAATGAGCAGTTCTTC. Filled out from reference TRBV9 and TRBJ2-1, the complete variable domain reads DSGVTQTPKHLITATGQRVTLRCSPRSGDLSVYWYQQSLDQGLQFLIQYYNGEERAKGNILERFSAQQFPDLHSELNLSSLELGDSALYFCASSVGGLYNEQFFGPGTRLTVL.

V is TRBV6-1 and J is TRBJ2-7, with 10 bases fitting TRBD2. The trim removed 6 bases at V and 1 base at J, leaving 6 bases unmatched. Germline V lookup: CDR1 MNHNS, CDR2 SASEGT. This CDR3 contains 15 residues. CDR3 DNA sequence: TGTGCCAGCAGACAACGGACTAGCGGATCCTACGAGCAGTACTTC. Its translation: CASRQRTSGSYEQYF.